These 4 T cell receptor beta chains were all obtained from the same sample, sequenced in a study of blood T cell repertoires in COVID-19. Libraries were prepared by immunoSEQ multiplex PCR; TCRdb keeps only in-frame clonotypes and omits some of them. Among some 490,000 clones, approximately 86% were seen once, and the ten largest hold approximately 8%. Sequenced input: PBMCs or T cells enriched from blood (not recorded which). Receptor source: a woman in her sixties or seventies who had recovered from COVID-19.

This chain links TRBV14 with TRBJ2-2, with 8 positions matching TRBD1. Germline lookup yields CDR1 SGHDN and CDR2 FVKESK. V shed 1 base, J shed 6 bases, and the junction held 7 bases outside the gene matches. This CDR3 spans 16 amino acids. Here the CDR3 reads CASSQGTGLGPGELFF. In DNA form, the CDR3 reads TGTGCCAGCAGCCAAGGGACAGGGTTGGGCCCCGGGGAGCTGTTTTTT.

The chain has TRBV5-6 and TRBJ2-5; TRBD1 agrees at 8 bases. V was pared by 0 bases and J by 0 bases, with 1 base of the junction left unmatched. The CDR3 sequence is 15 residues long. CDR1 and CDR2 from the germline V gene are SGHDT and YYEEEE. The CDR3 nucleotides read TGTGCCAGCAGCTTGGCAGGGGGCCACCAAGAGACCCAGTACTTC. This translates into CASSLAGGHQETQYF.

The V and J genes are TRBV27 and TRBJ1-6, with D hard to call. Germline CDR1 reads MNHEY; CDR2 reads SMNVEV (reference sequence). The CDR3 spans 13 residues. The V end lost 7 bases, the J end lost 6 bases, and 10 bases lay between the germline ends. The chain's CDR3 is CASKQLSNSPLHF. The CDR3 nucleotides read TGTGCCAGCAAGCAACTTTCTAATTCACCCCTCCACTTT.

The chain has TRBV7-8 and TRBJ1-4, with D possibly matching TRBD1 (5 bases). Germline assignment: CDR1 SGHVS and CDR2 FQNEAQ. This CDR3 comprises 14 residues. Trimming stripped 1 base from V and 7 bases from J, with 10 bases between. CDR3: CASSLVGGGEKLFF. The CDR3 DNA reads TGTGCCAGCAGCTTAGTGGGGGGGGGTGAAAAACTGTTTTTT.